What follows describes a single TCR beta chain. Antigen: not known. This entry comes from a study of shared clonotypes between healthy human individuals. Study conclusions and caveats: Richness estimates generally favored naive over memory subsets.

The data were produced by immunoSEQ multiplex PCR, yet TCRdb's version contains in-frame clones alone and is incomplete. This table has over a million clones, approximately 96% appearing once. The CDR3 totals 15 residues. Germline CDR1 MNHEY, CDR2 SMNVEV (reference sequence). V lost 5 bases, J lost 3 bases, and 5 bases stayed unmatched. This clonotype originated in a man under 40 in good health. The chain employs TRBV27 and TRBJ2-3, with 10 bases matching TRBD1. Specimen: naive CD4+ T cells sorted from blood. Subset in this sample: CD45RA+ positively selected. CDR3 sequence reads: CASSARDRGTDTQYF. The CDR3 DNA follows: TGTGCCAGCAGTGCCCGGGACAGGGGTACAGATACGCAGTATTTT.